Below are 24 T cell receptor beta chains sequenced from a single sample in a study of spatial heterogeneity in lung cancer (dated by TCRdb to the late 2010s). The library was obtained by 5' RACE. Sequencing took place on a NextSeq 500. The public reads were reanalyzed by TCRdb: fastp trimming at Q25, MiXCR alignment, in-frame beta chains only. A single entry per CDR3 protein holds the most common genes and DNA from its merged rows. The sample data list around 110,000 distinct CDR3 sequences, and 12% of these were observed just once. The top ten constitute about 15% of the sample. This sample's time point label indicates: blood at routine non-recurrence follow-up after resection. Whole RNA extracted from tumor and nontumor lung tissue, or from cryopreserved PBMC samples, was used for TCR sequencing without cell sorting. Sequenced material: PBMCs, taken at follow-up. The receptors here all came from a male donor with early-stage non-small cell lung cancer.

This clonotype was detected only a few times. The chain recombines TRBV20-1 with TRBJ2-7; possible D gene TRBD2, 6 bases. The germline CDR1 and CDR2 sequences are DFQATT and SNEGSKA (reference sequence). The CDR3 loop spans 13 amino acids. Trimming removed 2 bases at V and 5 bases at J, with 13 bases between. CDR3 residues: CSARLPGLDEQYF. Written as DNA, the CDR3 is TGCAGTGCTAGATTGCCGGGACTGGACGAGCAGTACTTC.

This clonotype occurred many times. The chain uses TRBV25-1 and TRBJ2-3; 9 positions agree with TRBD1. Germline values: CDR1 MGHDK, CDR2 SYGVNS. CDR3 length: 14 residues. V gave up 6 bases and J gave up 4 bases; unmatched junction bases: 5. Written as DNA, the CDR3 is TGTGCCAGCAGGAGAGACAGGGGGTCAGATACGCAGTATTTT. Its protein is CASRRDRGSDTQYF.

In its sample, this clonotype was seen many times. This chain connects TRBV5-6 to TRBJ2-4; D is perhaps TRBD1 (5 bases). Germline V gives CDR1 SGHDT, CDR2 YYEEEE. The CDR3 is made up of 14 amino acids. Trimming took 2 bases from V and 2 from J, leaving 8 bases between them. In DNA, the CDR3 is TGTGCCAGCAGCTTTCCAGGGACCAAAAACATTCAGTACTTC. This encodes CASSFPGTKNIQYF.

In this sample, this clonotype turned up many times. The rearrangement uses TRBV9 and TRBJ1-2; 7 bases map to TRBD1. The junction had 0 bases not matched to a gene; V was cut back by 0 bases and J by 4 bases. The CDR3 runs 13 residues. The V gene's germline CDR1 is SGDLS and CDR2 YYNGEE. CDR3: CASSVDRGYGYTF. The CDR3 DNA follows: TGTGCCAGCAGCGTAGACAGGGGCTATGGCTACACCTTC.

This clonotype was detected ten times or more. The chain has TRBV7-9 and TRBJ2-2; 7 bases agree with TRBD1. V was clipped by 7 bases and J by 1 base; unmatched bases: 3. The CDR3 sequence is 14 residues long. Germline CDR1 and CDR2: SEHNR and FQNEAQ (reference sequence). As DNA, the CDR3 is TGTGCCAGCACGGGACAGCTGAACACCGGGGAGCTGTTTTTT. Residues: CASTGQLNTGELFF.

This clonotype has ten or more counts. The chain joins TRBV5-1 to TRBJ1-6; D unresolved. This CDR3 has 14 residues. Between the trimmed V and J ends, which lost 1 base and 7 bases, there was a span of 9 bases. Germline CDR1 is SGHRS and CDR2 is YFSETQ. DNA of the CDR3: TGCGCCAGCAGCTTGATGGATCGGAATTCACCCCTCCACTTT. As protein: CASSLMDRNSPLHF.

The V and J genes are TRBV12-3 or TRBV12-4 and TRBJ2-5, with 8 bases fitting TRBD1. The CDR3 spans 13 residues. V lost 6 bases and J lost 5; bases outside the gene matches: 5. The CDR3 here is CASRDRGSETQYF. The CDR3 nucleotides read TGTGCCAGCAGAGACAGGGGTTCTGAGACCCAGTACTTC.

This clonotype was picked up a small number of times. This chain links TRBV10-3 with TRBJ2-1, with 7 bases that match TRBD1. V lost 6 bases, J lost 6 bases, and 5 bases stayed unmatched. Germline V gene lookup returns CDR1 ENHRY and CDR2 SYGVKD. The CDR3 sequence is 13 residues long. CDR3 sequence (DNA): TGTGCCATCAGGGTTACAGGGGTCAATGAGCAGTTCTTC. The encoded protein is CAIRVTGVNEQFF.

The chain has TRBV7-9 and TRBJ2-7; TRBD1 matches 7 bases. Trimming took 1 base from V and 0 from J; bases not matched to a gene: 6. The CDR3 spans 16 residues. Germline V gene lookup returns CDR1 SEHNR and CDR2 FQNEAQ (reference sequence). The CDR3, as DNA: TGTGCCAGCAGCTTAGGACAGGGCACGAGCTCCTACGAGCAGTACTTC. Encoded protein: CASSLGQGTSSYEQYF.

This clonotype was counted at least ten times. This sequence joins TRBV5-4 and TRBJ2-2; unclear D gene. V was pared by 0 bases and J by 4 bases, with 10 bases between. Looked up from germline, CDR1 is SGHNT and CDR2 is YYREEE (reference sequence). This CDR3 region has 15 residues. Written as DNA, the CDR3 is TGTGCCAGCAGCTTGGACTTCGTGGGCACCGGGGAGCTGTTTTTT. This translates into CASSLDFVGTGELFF.

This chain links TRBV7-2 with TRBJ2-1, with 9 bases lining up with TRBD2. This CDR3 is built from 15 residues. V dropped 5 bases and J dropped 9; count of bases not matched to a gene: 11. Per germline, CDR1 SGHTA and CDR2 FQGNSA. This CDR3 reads CASSLASGAYSEQFF. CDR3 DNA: TGTGCCAGCAGCCTCGCTAGCGGGGCTTACTCTGAGCAGTTCTTC.

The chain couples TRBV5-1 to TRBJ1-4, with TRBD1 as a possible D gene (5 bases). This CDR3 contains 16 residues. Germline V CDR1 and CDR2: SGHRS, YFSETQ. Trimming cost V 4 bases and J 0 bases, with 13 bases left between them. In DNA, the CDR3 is TGCGCCAGCAGCACGCTACCGACAGCAACTAATGAAAAACTGTTTTTT. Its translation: CASSTLPTATNEKLFF.

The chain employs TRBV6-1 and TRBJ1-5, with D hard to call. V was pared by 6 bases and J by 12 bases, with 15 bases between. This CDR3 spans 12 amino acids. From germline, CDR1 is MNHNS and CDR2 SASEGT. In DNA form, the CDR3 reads TGTGCCAGCAGGTTGGGGTGGCCACGCCAGCATTTT. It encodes CASRLGWPRQHF.

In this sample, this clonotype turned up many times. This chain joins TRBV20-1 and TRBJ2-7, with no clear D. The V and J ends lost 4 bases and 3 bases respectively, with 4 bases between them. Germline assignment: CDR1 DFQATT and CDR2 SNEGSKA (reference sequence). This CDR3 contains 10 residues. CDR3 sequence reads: CSAKGYEQYF. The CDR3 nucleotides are TGCAGTGCTAAGGGCTACGAGCAGTACTTC.

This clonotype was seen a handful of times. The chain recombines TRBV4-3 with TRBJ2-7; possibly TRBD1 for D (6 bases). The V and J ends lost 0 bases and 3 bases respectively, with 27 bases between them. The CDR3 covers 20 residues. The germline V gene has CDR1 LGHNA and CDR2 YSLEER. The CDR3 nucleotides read TGCGCCAGCAGCCAAGATCGTGACAGAGGGGGAGCAAGTTTTGGCTACGAGCAGTACTTC. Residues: CASSQDRDRGGASFGYEQYF.

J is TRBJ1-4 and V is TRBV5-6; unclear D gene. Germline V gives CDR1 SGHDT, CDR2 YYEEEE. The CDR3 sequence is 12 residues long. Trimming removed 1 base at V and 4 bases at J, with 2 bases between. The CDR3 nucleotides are TGTGCCAGCAGCTTGCGTAATGAAAAACTGTTTTTT. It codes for CASSLRNEKLFF.

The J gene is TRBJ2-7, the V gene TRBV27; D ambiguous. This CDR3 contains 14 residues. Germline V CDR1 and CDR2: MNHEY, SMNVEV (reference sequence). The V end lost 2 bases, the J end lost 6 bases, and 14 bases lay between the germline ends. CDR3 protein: CASSLIDAYGEQYF. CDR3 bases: TGTGCCAGCAGTTTAATTGACGCTTACGGCGAGCAGTACTTC.

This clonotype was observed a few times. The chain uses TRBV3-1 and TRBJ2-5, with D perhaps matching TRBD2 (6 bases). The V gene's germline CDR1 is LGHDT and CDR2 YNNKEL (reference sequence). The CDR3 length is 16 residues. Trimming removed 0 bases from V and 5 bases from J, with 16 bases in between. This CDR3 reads CASSQDSPGARETQYF. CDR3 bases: TGTGCCAGCAGCCAAGATTCCCCGGGAGCTCGGGAGACCCAGTACTTC.

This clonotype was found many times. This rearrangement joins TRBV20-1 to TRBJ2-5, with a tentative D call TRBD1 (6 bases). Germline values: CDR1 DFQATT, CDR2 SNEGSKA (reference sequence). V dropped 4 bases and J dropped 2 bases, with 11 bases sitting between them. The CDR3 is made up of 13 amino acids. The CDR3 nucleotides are TGCAGTGCTAACACAGGGTCGCAAGAGACCCAGTACTTC. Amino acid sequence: CSANTGSQETQYF.

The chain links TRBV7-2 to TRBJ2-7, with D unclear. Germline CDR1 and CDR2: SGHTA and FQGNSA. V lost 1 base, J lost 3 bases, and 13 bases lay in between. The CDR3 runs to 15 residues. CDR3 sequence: CASSLDRAINYEQYF. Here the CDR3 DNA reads TGTGCCAGCAGCTTAGACAGAGCTATTAACTACGAGCAGTACTTC.

This chain's CDR3 is CASSPPGQGAEAFF. The CDR3 nucleotides read TGTGCCAGCAGTCCACCGGGACAGGGCGCTGAAGCTTTCTTT. The chain uses TRBV28 and TRBJ1-1, with 9 bases aligning to TRBD1. Germline loops: CDR1 MDHEN, CDR2 SYDVKM. The CDR3 is 14 residues long. Trimming removed 5 bases from V and 6 bases from J; junction bases left unmatched: 7.

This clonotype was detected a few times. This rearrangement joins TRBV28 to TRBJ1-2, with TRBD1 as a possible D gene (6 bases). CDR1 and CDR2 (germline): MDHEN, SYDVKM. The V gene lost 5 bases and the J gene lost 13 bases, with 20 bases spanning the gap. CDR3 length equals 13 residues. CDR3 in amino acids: CASSLPRTAGGTF. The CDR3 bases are TGTGCCAGCAGTCTCCCCCGGACAGCCGGCGGCACCTTC.

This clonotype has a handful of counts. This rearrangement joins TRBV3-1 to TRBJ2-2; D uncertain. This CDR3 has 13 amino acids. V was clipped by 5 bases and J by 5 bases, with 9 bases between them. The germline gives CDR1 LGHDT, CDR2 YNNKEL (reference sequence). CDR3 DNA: TGTGCCAGCAGCTACGCACGGACCGGGGAGCTGTTTTTT. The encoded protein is CASSYARTGELFF.

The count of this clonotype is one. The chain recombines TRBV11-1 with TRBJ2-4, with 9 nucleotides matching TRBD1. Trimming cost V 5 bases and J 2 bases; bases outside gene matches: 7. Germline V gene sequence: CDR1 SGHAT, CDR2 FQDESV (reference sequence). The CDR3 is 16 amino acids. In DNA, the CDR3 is TGTGCCAGCAGCCGAATAGACAGGGGGTCCAAAAACATTCAGTACTTC. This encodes CASSRIDRGSKNIQYF.